This T cell receptor beta chain was identified in a study of shared clonotypes between healthy human individuals (dated by TCRdb to the early 2020s). With respect to the entire study: Two women and a few men aged 18 to 49 years were included in the cohort. To estimate repertoire size and how much clonotypes are shared between individuals, the study performed deep sequencing of blood TCR repertoires from roughly five healthy adults. For each donor, CD4 naive and CD4 memory were each run on three plates, CD8 naive on two plates, and CD8 memory on one plate. Each donor's leukapheresis produced roughly between about 0.8 and 8.9 billion PBMCs. To increase sequencing depth and limit assay-specific biases, different laboratories used diverse techniques to prepare libraries and sequence TCR repertoires. General study outcomes and caveats: Compared with non-shared clonotypes, clonotypes shared by all four sorted-subset donors had higher generation probabilities. Naive subsets generally had larger estimated clonotype richness than memory subsets did. Pairwise subsampling indicated that sequencing depth was expected to affect the degree of clonotype sharing among donors. Only blood was sampled, and tissue TCR repertoires likely differ from those in blood. Even with the large sequencing depth, rarefaction of the sorted-subset datasets indicated that sequencing was incomplete. When a handful of donors were compared, the shared fraction of clonotypes was 5% to 6.5% for naive CD4, about 4% for naive CD8, about 2.4% for memory CD4, and less than 0.5% for memory CD8. Because the study included a small number of donors, the genetic and exposure-history diversity represented was limited.

Regarding this clone: Its antigen is unknown. Base qualities are missing; no much larger clone stands one base away.

TCR CDR3 regions were amplified from genomic DNA by multiplex PCR using the deep immunoSEQ assay. Extracted genomic DNA from each cell subset was spread evenly across all wells of several immunoSEQ 96-well plates, with each plate serving as a replicate. Each replicate PCR for sorted subsets received about 180 ng genomic DNA, equal to roughly 33,000 T cell genomes. Purified libraries were measured with a Qubit 3.0 fluorometer, size-checked on a Bioanalyzer 2100, and measured again with the KAPA Library Quantification kit. Each immunoSEQ 96-well plate was sequenced on its own single-read 150-cycle Illumina NextSeq 550 flow cell. On the study's bioinformatics: The immunoSEQ output contained only junctional sequences without quality scores, so filtering could not match that applied to full-length reads. Sequences were annotated with PyIR, a Python wrapper for IgBLAST v1.9, using IMGT germline references to assign V/J genes and CDR3. Reads with weak V/J assignments (E-value above 1e-6), missing CDR3, stop codons, out-of-frame junctions, or ambiguous translated residues were removed. V3J clonotypes were defined by identical inferred V gene, J gene, and CDR3 amino acid sequence. To compute the percentage overlap between repertoires, the number of shared unique clonotypes was divided by the size of the smaller repertoire. Three approaches were used to assess repertoire richness: RTK rarefaction, the Chao1 estimator, and Recon v2.1 estimates of unobserved clonotypes. For all TCRbeta clonotypes obtained by the gDNA method from a few donors, generation probabilities were computed with OLGA. This is the immuneACCESS table as TCRdb keeps it, with only in-frame sequences that have V and J called. A part of the clones is gone; compared with another copy, unresolved V genes explain less than half, and the rest is unexplained. V, J and clone size reflect that table, while D and trimming were determined from the DNA. The sample table records 1,400,000 or so clones; 98% of these occur just once. About 0.35% of the sample rests with the top ten.

The donors were healthy, HIV-negative adults who had no recently reported acute infections or vaccinations. All donors were Caucasian adults living in Nashville, Tennessee, USA. CD4+ T cells were enriched through magnetic negative selection, after which naive cells were positively selected on CD45RA and the remaining negative fraction served as the memory subset. Blood was obtained by leukapheresis, after which PBMCs were separated by Ficoll-Histopaque density gradient centrifugation and cryopreserved in liquid nitrogen vapor phase. Analytical flow cytometry was used to check the purity and quantity of every magnetically sorted T cell population. Each sorted fraction had its genomic DNA isolated and then quantified by UV absorbance on a Nanodrop 2000c. Taken from cysteine to phenylalanine, the CDR3 has 13 residues. This entry keeps only the CDR3 DNA: 39 bases, framed from base 1. V was cut back by 1 base and J by 7 bases, leaving a gap of 10 bases between them. CDR1 SGHAT and CDR2 FQNNGV are derived from the germline V gene.

This clonotype originated in a young man in good health. The source material was naive CD4+ T cells sorted from blood. The cell subset or site label of this sample denotes: CD45RA+ positively selected. The rearrangement combines TRBV11-2 with TRBJ1-2, with no D gene named confidently. The sequence in DNA is TGTGCCAGCAGCTTAGGAGGAAGGTCTGGCTACACCTTC. It translates to CASSLGGRSGYTF.